This T cell receptor beta chain is from a study of cytomegalovirus exposure and HLA in healthy donors. At the level of the study: It was reported in a later analysis that the roughly 120 validation repertoires used the same platform as the roughly 700 first-cohort repertoires.

Assay used: immunoSEQ multiplex PCR; TCRdb lists only in-frame clones, some missing. The sample carries fewer than 85,000 clones, roughly 94% recorded once. Germline CDR1 is SGHRS and CDR2 is YFSETQ. CDR3 length equals 14 residues. V shed 4 bases and J shed 0 bases, with 10 bases lying between them. Comment on this clone: Antigen specificity is unknown.

Study-level findings and limits: Despite most TCR sequences being rare, some public TCRs occurred in many donors. Reports showed the classifier diagnosing cytomegalovirus status with high specificity and sensitivity.

The sequenced sample consisted of PBMCs. The genes are TRBV5-1 and TRBJ2-5, with D unclear. This TCR came from a woman under 30 in good health and CMV-seronegative. CDR3 nucleotides: TGCGCCAGCAGCCAGGCCATCGACCAAGAGACCCAGTACTTC. Translation: CASSQAIDQETQYF.